The 3 T cell receptor beta chains reported below all come from one sample, sequenced in a study of CD8+ T cells in alopecia areata. Sequencing relied on a cDNA template that was reverse transcribed from extracted RNA. TCRdb's table, derived via immunoSEQ multiplex PCR, lists solely in-frame clones and lacks some. Of over 50,000 clones listed, under 55% are singletons. The sample in question was CD8+ T cells sorted from blood, obtained at week 0. These receptors originate from a human donor with alopecia areata.

This clone was seen at least ten times. The chain links TRBV4-2 to TRBJ2-1, with TRBD1 matching over 8 bases. The CDR3 consists of 18 residues. V shed 5 bases and J 0 bases; nucleotides not matched to a gene: 12. The V gene's germline CDR1 is LGHNA and CDR2 YNFKEQ. CDR3 amino acids: CASSELTGTGSSYNEQFF. As DNA, the CDR3 is TGTGCCAGCAGCGAATTAACTGGGACAGGTAGCTCCTACAATGAGCAGTTCTTC.

This clone was recorded only once. The rearrangement uses TRBV7-9 and TRBJ2-3; TRBD2 matches at 7 bases. Germline loops: CDR1 SEHNR, CDR2 FQNEAQ (reference sequence). The CDR3 has 17 amino acids. The junction had 13 bases not matched to a gene; V was cut back by 2 bases and J by 5 bases. The CDR3 protein is CASSLTGSGRFLDTQYF. The CDR3 DNA reads TGTGCCAGCAGCTTAACTGGCTCCGGGAGGTTTTTAGATACGCAGTATTTT.

This clone was seen ten or more times. This chain uses TRBV7-9 with TRBJ1-5; D unclear. Germline V gene sequence: CDR1 SEHNR, CDR2 FQNEAQ (reference sequence). This CDR3 region has 13 residues. V was trimmed by 3 bases and J by 7 bases, leaving 10 bases between them. CDR3 sequence reads: CASSFSTEQPQHF. The DNA of the CDR3 is TGTGCCAGCAGCTTCTCCACCGAACAGCCCCAGCATTTT.